A selection of T cell receptor beta chains follows, all from one sample in a study of PD-1 blockade in classical Hodgkin lymphoma. Sequencing was performed with immunoSEQ multiplex PCR; in TCRdb, only in-frame clones are kept and a portion is missing. Of roughly 77,000 clones in the sample, over 90% were seen once. Sequences were obtained from peripheral blood mononuclear cells (PBMCs). These receptors were obtained from a human donor with classical Hodgkin lymphoma. Both conserved end residues are part of each CDR3. Each record gives: V gene, J gene, clone size, D gene, CDR3 protein, CDR3 DNA. A D gene is named only where the DNA matches it firmly. The size of a clone is reported for some rows only, either as once, few or many, or as a class for expanded clones.

>TRBV6-1|TRBJ2-7|.|TRBD2
CASRASGRTYEQYF
TGTGCCAGCAGGGCTAGCGGGAGGACTTACGAGCAGTACTTC
>TRBV10-3|TRBJ1-1|.|TRBD1
CAISVRQGDTEAFF
TGTGCCATCAGTGTGAGGCAGGGGGACACTGAAGCTTTCTTT
>TRBV2|TRBJ1-5|.|.
CATTREGRNSNQPQHF
TGTGCCACAACCCGGGAAGGACGGAATAGCAATCAGCCCCAGCATTTT
>TRBV7-2|TRBJ2-7|.|.
CASSLWPVTYEQYF
TGTGCCAGCAGCTTATGGCCAGTAACCTACGAGCAGTACTTC
>TRBV11-3|TRBJ2-5|.|.
CASSPNGNRQETQYF
TGTGCCAGCAGCCCGAACGGAAACCGTCAAGAGACCCAGTACTTC
>TRBV7-2|TRBJ2-5|.|TRBD2
CASSLVSSSGRGETQYF
TGTGCCAGCAGCTTAGTATCGTCTAGCGGGAGGGGGGAGACCCAGTACTTC
>TRBV28|TRBJ1-2|.|.
CASSRLRFGYTF
TGTGCCAGCAGCAGGTTGAGGTTCGGCTACACCTTC
>TRBV19|TRBJ2-7|few|.
CASSKLSEQSEQYF
TGTGCCAGTAGTAAGTTGAGCGAGCAGAGCGAGCAGTACTTC
>TRBV11-2|TRBJ2-7|.|.
CASSRLSGAGYEQYF
TGTGCCAGCAGCCGCCTGAGTGGGGCAGGGTACGAGCAGTACTTC
>TRBV7-2|TRBJ1-5|.|.
CASSSDSFNQPQHF
TGTGCCAGCAGCTCAGACAGCTTCAATCAGCCCCAGCATTTT
>TRBV9|TRBJ2-1|.|TRBD2
CASSPDGTRQGEQFF
TGTGCCAGCAGCCCGGATGGGACTAGACAAGGCGAGCAGTTCTTC
>TRBV7-2|TRBJ1-5|.|TRBD1
CASSPGDRTYQPQHF
TGTGCCAGCAGCCCGGGGGACAGAACTTATCAGCCCCAGCATTTT
>TRBV6-5|TRBJ2-1|.|TRBD1
CASSIQGALNEQFF
TGTGCCAGCAGTATACAGGGGGCGCTTAATGAGCAGTTCTTC
>TRBV28|TRBJ2-5|.|.
CASSPGDLQETQYF
TGTGCCAGCAGTCCAGGGGACCTCCAAGAGACCCAGTACTTC
>TRBV6-1|TRBJ2-2|.|TRBD1
CASDRGNTGELFF
TGTGCCAGCGACAGGGGGAACACCGGGGAGCTGTTTTTT
>TRBV28|TRBJ2-7|.|TRBD2
CASSLRLAGAYEQYF
TGTGCCAGCAGTTTACGGCTAGCGGGAGCCTACGAGCAGTACTTC
>TRBV7-9|TRBJ2-7|.|TRBD1
CASSRDRGSSEQYF
TGTGCCAGCAGCCGGGACAGGGGAAGCTCCGAGCAGTACTTC